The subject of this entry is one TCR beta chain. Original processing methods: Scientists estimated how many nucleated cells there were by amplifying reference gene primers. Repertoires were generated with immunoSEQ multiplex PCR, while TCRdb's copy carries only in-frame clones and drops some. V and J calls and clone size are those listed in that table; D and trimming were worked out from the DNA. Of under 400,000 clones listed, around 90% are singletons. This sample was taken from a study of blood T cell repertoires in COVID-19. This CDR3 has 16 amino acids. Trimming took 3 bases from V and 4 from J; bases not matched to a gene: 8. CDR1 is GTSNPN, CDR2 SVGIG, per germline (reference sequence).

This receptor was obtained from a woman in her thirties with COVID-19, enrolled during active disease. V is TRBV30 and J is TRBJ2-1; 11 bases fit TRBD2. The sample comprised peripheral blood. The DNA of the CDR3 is TGTGCCTGGAGCTCGAAGGGACTAGCGGTTTACAATGAGCAGTTCTTC. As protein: CAWSSKGLAVYNEQFF.